The 21 T cell receptor beta chains listed next were all sequenced from one sample in a study of CD8 T cells in ankylosing spondylitis. Via MiXCR, TCRdb re-called the 5' RACE reads, giving one row per CDR3 protein. The sample holds approximately 350,000 distinct CDR3 sequences, about 15% seen once. Input material: blood, either unsorted or a sorted T cell fraction (not recorded which). The receptors derive from a male donor with ankylosing spondylitis or in good health (not recorded which).

This clonotype was found many times. This chain joins TRBV3-1 and TRBJ2-5, with no clear D. From germline, CDR1 is LGHDT and CDR2 YNNKEL (reference sequence). Trimming removed 0 bases at V and 7 bases at J, with 0 bases between. The CDR3 runs to 10 residues. The DNA for the CDR3 is TGTGCCAGCAGCCAAGAGACCCAGTACTTC. This codes for CASSQETQYF.

The CDR3 sequence: CAITTDRGMTGELFF. The CDR3, as DNA: TGTGCCATCACTACGGACAGGGGAATGACCGGGGAGCTGTTTTTT. The gene calls are TRBV10-3 and TRBJ2-2, with 9 bases identical to TRBD1. The CDR3 spans 15 residues. The germline V gene encodes CDR1 ENHRY and CDR2 SYGVKD. The ends lost 7 bases at V and 5 bases at J; junction bases unmatched: 8.

There are a few counts of this clonotype. The chain couples TRBV29-1 to TRBJ2-1, with TRBD2 matching over 8 bases. This CDR3 has 15 amino acids. Germline V lookup: CDR1 SQVTM, CDR2 ANQGSEA. J gave up 4 bases and V 7 bases, and 12 bases lay outside the gene matches. CDR3 nucleotides: TGCAGCGCTCCGGGTAGGACTAGCAGATACAATGAGCAGTTCTTC. Translated, it gives CSAPGRTSRYNEQFF.

V and J are TRBV9 and TRBJ1-1; a possible D gene is TRBD1 (6 bases). The germline CDR1 and CDR2 sequences are SGDLS and YYNGEE. With 4 bases removed from V and 1 base from J, the gap between germline ends came to 11 bases. The length of the CDR3 is 14 residues. The CDR3 DNA reads TGTGCCAGCAGCCCTACAGGGAAGAACACTGAAGCTTTCTTT. It encodes CASSPTGKNTEAFF.

The gene calls are TRBV5-1 and TRBJ2-1; 16 bases agree with TRBD2. Per the germline V gene, CDR1 is SGHRS and CDR2 is YFSETQ. This CDR3 has 15 residues. The ends lost 6 bases at V and 7 bases at J; junction bases unmatched: 4. DNA for the CDR3: TGCGCCAGCATGGCGGGACTAGCGGGAGGGAATGAGCAGTTCTTC. It encodes CASMAGLAGGNEQFF. The complete variable domain, with remaining parts taken from reference TRBV5-1 and TRBJ2-1, reads KAGVTQTPRYLIKTRGQQVTLSCSPISGHRSVSWYQQTPGQGLQFLFEYFSETQRNKGNFPGRFSGRQFSNSRSEMNVSTLELGDSALYLCASMAGLAGGNEQFFGPGTRLTVL.

This clonotype was seen repeatedly, ten times or more. The chain has TRBV11-2 and TRBJ2-3; 12 bases are a match to TRBD2. Germline values: CDR1 SGHAT, CDR2 FQNNGV. The CDR3 covers 16 residues. The J segment lost 2 bases and the V segment lost 2 bases, leaving 2 bases of the junction unmatched. The CDR3 DNA follows: TGTGCCAGCAGCTTACTAGCGGGAGGGTTCACAGATACGCAGTATTTT. It encodes CASSLLAGGFTDTQYF.

This clonotype was detected only a few times. This chain links TRBV3-1 with TRBJ1-5, with D unclear. The germline CDR1 and CDR2 sequences are LGHDT and YNNKEL (reference sequence). V was shortened by 0 bases and J by 0 bases, with 9 bases between the two germline ends. CDR3 length equals 16 residues. The CDR3 DNA is TGTGCCAGCAGCCAAGAGTACCAGGTTAGCAATCAGCCCCAGCATTTT. Translated: CASSQEYQVSNQPQHF.

V is TRBV29-1 and J is TRBJ2-7, with TRBD2 matching 7 bases. Germline V gene data show CDR1 as SQVTM and CDR2 as ANQGSEA. CDR3 length: 12 residues. With 4 bases clipped from V and 3 bases from J, the junction kept 3 bases outside the gene matches. The CDR3 sequence is CSVGEGYYEQYF. As DNA, the CDR3 is TGCAGCGTTGGGGAGGGATACTACGAGCAGTACTTC.

The rearrangement joins TRBV29-1 to TRBJ2-7; D unresolved. In germline, CDR1 is SQVTM, CDR2 ANQGSEA. With 6 bases removed from V and 7 bases from J, the gap between germline ends came to 19 bases. CDR3 length equals 13 residues. The CDR3 loop reads CSVAASTGGEQYF. CDR3 nucleotides: TGCAGCGTCGCGGCTTCAACGGGTGGTGAGCAGTACTTC.

In this sample, this clonotype turned up many times. The chain has TRBV4-1 and TRBJ2-3; TRBD2 might be the D (5 bases). The CDR3 sequence is 15 residues long. V dropped 4 bases and J dropped 4 bases, with 15 bases sitting between them. Per germline, CDR1 MGHRA and CDR2 YSYEKL. The CDR3 loop reads CASSPVVGVSDTQYF. The CDR3 DNA reads TGCGCCAGCAGCCCCGTCGTCGGGGTATCAGATACGCAGTATTTT.

This rearrangement joins TRBV3-1 to TRBJ2-3; D remains unclear. Germline V gives CDR1 LGHDT, CDR2 YNNKEL (reference sequence). This CDR3 region has 12 residues. The V end lost 3 bases, the J end lost 6 bases, and 7 bases lay between the germline ends. CDR3 nucleotide sequence: TGTGCCAGCAGCCATCAAGCGGATACGCAGTATTTT. Its protein is CASSHQADTQYF.

The chain is built from TRBV7-9 and TRBJ2-1, with 10 bases identical to TRBD1. This CDR3 is 17 amino acids long. With 2 bases clipped from V and 6 bases from J, the junction kept 10 bases outside the gene matches. Germline assignment: CDR1 SEHNR and CDR2 FQNEAQ (reference sequence). In DNA form, the CDR3 reads TGTGCCAGCAGCTTAACACGTGACAGGGGGCTTTTCAATGAGCAGTTCTTC. It specifies CASSLTRDRGLFNEQFF.

This clonotype was picked up a small number of times. The rearrangement uses TRBV12-3 or TRBV12-4 and TRBJ2-7; D could derive from TRBD1 or TRBD2 (6 bases each). This CDR3 contains 16 residues. V was pared by 2 bases and J by 2 bases, with 16 bases between. The DNA for the CDR3 is TGTGCCAGCAGTTTATCTTCCGGGGGCCGCCCCTACGAGCAGTACTTC. This codes for CASSLSSGGRPYEQYF.

This clonotype was seen a handful of times. The chain carries TRBV3-1 and TRBJ2-1; the D is unclear. Germline V gene data show CDR1 as LGHDT and CDR2 as YNNKEL (reference sequence). The CDR3 sequence is 15 residues long. V lost 2 bases, J lost 0 bases, and 8 bases lay in between. CDR3 nucleotide sequence: TGTGCCAGCAGCCAATTGGCCTCCTCCTACAATGAGCAGTTCTTC. It translates to CASSQLASSYNEQFF.

The sample holds a few counts of this clonotype. This chain links TRBV3-1 with TRBJ2-1; D is possibly TRBD1 or TRBD2 (5 bases each). The V gene lost 0 bases and the J gene lost 9 bases, with 15 bases spanning the gap. Germline-derived CDR1 and CDR2 are LGHDT and YNNKEL (reference sequence). The CDR3 extends over 15 amino acids. CDR3 in DNA: TGTGCCAGCAGCCAAGACCCGAGGGCAGGGACTGAGCAGTTCTTC. Protein: CASSQDPRAGTEQFF.

The chain has TRBV6-2 or TRBV6-3 and TRBJ2-1; 11 positions agree with TRBD2. Losses at the gene ends were 8 bases for V and 7 bases for J; bases not matched to a gene: 10. Germline CDR1 and CDR2: MNHEY and SVGEGT. The CDR3 extends over 15 amino acids. CDR3 coding DNA: TGTGCCAGCGGCCTTAGCGGGAGGGCTCGGAATGAGCAGTTCTTC. Residues: CASGLSGRARNEQFF.

This clonotype was observed a handful of times. The chain employs TRBV6-5 and TRBJ2-3, with D perhaps TRBD1 (6 bases). CDR3 length: 15 residues. CDR1 and CDR2 from the germline V gene are MNHEY and SVGAGI. V was clipped by 0 bases and J by 0 bases, with 7 bases between them. CDR3 amino acids: CASSYSQGSTDTQYF. The DNA of the CDR3 is TGTGCCAGCAGTTACTCTCAGGGGAGCACAGATACGCAGTATTTT.

In its sample, this clonotype was seen many times. The J gene is TRBJ2-7, the V gene TRBV3-1; D uncertain. Germline CDR1 and CDR2: LGHDT and YNNKEL (reference sequence). Trimming shortened V by 6 bases and J by 2 bases, and 11 bases separated the two germline ends. The CDR3 has 13 amino acids. The CDR3 loop reads CASSPGPPYEQYF. The CDR3 DNA reads as TGTGCCAGCAGTCCTGGACCGCCCTACGAGCAGTACTTC.

The chain has TRBV5-1 and TRBJ2-7, with 8 bases identical to TRBD2. The J segment lost 2 bases and the V segment lost 3 bases, leaving 10 bases of the junction unmatched. This CDR3 has 16 residues. Germline V lookup: CDR1 SGHRS, CDR2 YFSETQ. The CDR3 protein is CASSSGGGGYPYEQYF. The CDR3 nucleotides are TGCGCCAGCAGCTCGGGGGGGGGAGGCTACCCCTACGAGCAGTACTTC. Full variable domain (rest looked up from reference TRBV5-1 and TRBJ2-7): KAGVTQTPRYLIKTRGQQVTLSCSPISGHRSVSWYQQTPGQGLQFLFEYFSETQRNKGNFPGRFSGRQFSNSRSEMNVSTLELGDSALYLCASSSGGGGYPYEQYFGPGTRLTVT.

The chain employs TRBV6-1 and TRBJ1-2; D not certain. Germline V gene sequence: CDR1 MNHNS, CDR2 SASEGT. This CDR3 region has 13 residues. The germline V and J ends were trimmed by 2 bases and 0 bases, with 4 bases remaining between them. The CDR3 spells CASSEWANYGYTF. The CDR3 bases are TGTGCCAGCAGTGAATGGGCTAACTATGGCTACACCTTC.

As for this clonotype: It may be a read error: a sequence one base away is much more abundant. This rearrangement joins TRBV6-1 to TRBJ2-2, with 10 positions matching TRBD1. This CDR3 has 14 residues. Germline V gives CDR1 MNHNS, CDR2 SASEGT. DNA of the CDR3: TGTGTCAGCAGTGGGGGACAGGGGACCGGGGAGCTGTTTTTT. Amino acid sequence: CVSSGGQGTGELFF.